This TCR beta chain was found in a study of blood T cell repertoires in COVID-19. At the level of the study: Sites across the United States, Italy and Spain contributed samples from acute and convalescent COVID-19. Sources were T cells, B-cell-depleted T cells, or PBMCs; the material itself was cDNA or gDNA.

CDR1 is SGHRS and CDR2 is YFSETQ in the germline V gene. The V and J ends lost 4 bases and 0 bases, in that order; junction bases with no gene match: 6. CDR3 length: 16 residues. Method: immunoSEQ multiplex PCR; TCRdb's copy keeps in-frame clones and lacks some. The data hold approximately 210,000 clones, with 84% observed a single time. The TCR was taken from an elderly woman with COVID-19, enrolled during active disease. Sample: peripheral blood. The genes are TRBV5-1 and TRBJ2-7, with 11 nucleotides matching TRBD1. This chain's CDR3 is CASSRGTGGSSYEQYF. CDR3 bases: TGCGCCAGCAGCAGGGGGACAGGGGGTAGCTCCTACGAGCAGTACTTC.